The rows below give T cell receptor beta chains drawn from one sample of a study of cytomegalovirus exposure and HLA in healthy donors. Clones were sequenced by immunoSEQ multiplex PCR, and TCRdb holds only the in-frame ones, with some missing. This table has 90,000 to 110,000 clones, roughly two thirds appearing once. Sample: PBMCs. These receptors were obtained from a man aged 40-50 years in good health and CMV-seronegative. Each CDR3 is given with its conserved first and last residue. Each record gives: J gene, clone size, D gene, V gene, CDR3 protein, CDR3 DNA. The D gene is left open where the match is weak. Some rows have no size entry. The others give once, few or many, or a class for an expanded clone.

TRBJ1-6	NA	TRBD1	TRBV11-2	CASSRDRGSSYNSPLHF	TGTGCCAGCAGCCGCGACAGGGGGAGCTCCTATAATTCACCCCTCCACTTT
TRBJ1-2	NA	TRBD1	TRBV7-2	CASSWPGQGANYGYTF	TGTGCCAGCAGCTGGCCGGGACAGGGGGCCAACTATGGCTACACCTTC
TRBJ2-3	NA	TRBD2	TRBV4-3	CASSQDRASGGNTQYF	TGCGCCAGCAGCCAAGATCGGGCTAGCGGGGGGAATACGCAGTATTTT
TRBJ2-1	NA	NA	TRBV13	CASSSRGYNEQFF	TGTGCCAGCAGCTCTAGGGGTTACAATGAGCAGTTCTTC
TRBJ1-5	few	TRBD1	TRBV27	CASSLLGGGLGQPQHF	TGTGCCAGCAGCTTACTAGGAGGGGGCTTAGGTCAGCCCCAGCATTTT
TRBJ2-2	NA	TRBD1	TRBV15	CATRDRMTGELFF	TGTGCCACCAGGGACAGGATGACCGGGGAGCTGTTTTTT
TRBJ2-5	NA	NA	TRBV9	CASSVTGETQYF	TGTGCCAGCAGCGTAACGGGGGAGACCCAGTACTTC
TRBJ2-5	NA	TRBD1	TRBV19	CASRPSWDRGETQYF	TGTGCCAGTAGACCCTCGTGGGACAGAGGGGAGACCCAGTACTTC
TRBJ2-7	NA	TRBD2	TRBV5-1	CASSPAPLAGGAYEQYF	TGCGCCAGCAGCCCCGCCCCACTAGCGGGGGGAGCCTACGAGCAGTACTTC
TRBJ2-1	NA	TRBD1	TRBV7-9	CASSLTGSGNNEQFF	TGTGCCAGCAGCTTGACAGGGTCGGGTAACAATGAGCAGTTCTTC
TRBJ2-2	NA	TRBD1	TRBV23-1	CASRLVDRGCGELFF	TGCGCCAGCAGGCTCGTGGACAGGGGGTGCGGGGAGCTGTTTTTT
TRBJ2-1	NA	NA	TRBV10-2	CASSESSSYEQFF	TGCGCCAGCAGTGAGTCTAGTTCCTATGAGCAGTTCTTC
TRBJ2-7	NA	NA	TRBV10-3	CAISDSHEQYF	TGTGCCATCAGTGACAGTCACGAGCAGTACTTC
TRBJ1-2	NA	TRBD1	TRBV28	CASSFARTGYREGYTF	TGTGCCAGCAGTTTTGCGAGGACAGGGTATAGGGAGGGCTACACCTTC
TRBJ1-5	NA	NA	TRBV2	CASSEYGVAQPQHF	TGTGCCAGCAGTGAATACGGGGTGGCGCAGCCCCAGCATTTT
TRBJ1-4	NA	NA	TRBV28	CASSLTGMKEKLFF	TGTGCCAGCAGTCTAACAGGCATGAAGGAAAAACTGTTTTTT
TRBJ2-2	NA	TRBD2	TRBV27	CASSKLLAGGNTGELFF	TGTGCCAGCAGCAAACTACTAGCGGGGGGGAACACCGGGGAGCTGTTTTTT
TRBJ2-2	once	NA	TRBV5-6	CASSLVIVEAGSGELFF	TGTGCCAGCAGCTTGGTGATCGTTGAGGCAGGGTCCGGGGAGCTGTTTTTT
TRBJ2-7	NA	TRBD2	TRBV28	CASTGGLAGTGEQYF	TGTGCCAGCACCGGCGGGCTAGCGGGAACGGGGGAGCAGTACTTC
TRBJ2-2	few	TRBD2	TRBV7-6	CASSLGGAGAGELFF	TGTGCCAGCAGCCTCGGGGGGGCCGGGGCCGGGGAGCTGTTTTTT
TRBJ1-3	few	NA	TRBV4-3	CASSPQWGRGNTIYF	TGCGCCAGCAGCCCTCAATGGGGGCGGGGAAACACCATATATTTT
TRBJ1-1	NA	NA	TRBV7-3	CASSLSAQGLPTEAFF	TGTGCCAGCAGCTTAAGTGCCCAGGGCCTGCCCACTGAAGCTTTCTTT
TRBJ2-2	NA	NA	TRBV7-2	CASSLVQGNTGELFF	TGTGCCAGCAGCTTAGTGCAGGGGAACACCGGGGAGCTGTTTTTT
TRBJ2-7	NA	TRBD1	TRBV7-9	CSSSLGQGAHEQYF	TGTTCCAGCAGCTTAGGACAGGGGGCCCACGAGCAGTACTTC
TRBJ1-2	few	NA	TRBV5-4	CASSLAGSEGLMWGYTF	TGTGCCAGCAGCTTGGCAGGTTCGGAGGGCCTAATGTGGGGCTACACCTTC
TRBJ1-1	NA	TRBD1	TRBV4-3	CASSQEGTVDTEAFF	TGCGCCAGCAGCCAGGAAGGGACAGTGGACACTGAAGCTTTCTTT
TRBJ1-2	NA	TRBD1	TRBV28	CASSLGQGGDYGYTF	TGTGCCAGCAGTTTAGGACAGGGAGGTGACTATGGCTACACCTTC